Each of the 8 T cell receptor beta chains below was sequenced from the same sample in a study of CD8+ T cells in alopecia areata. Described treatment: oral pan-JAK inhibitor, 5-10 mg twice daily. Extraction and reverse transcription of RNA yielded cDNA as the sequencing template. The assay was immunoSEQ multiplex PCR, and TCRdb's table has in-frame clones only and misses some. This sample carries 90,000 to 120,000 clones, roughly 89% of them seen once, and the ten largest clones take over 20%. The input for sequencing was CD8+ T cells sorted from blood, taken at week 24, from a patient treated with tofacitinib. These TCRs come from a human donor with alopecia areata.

CDR3 nucleotide sequence: TGTGCCAGCAGCCGGACAGCGTCTAGCACAGATACGCAGTATTTT. This gives the protein CASSRTASSTDTQYF. This sequence joins TRBV7-9 and TRBJ2-3; TRBD1 might be the D (6 bases). Looked up from germline, CDR1 is SEHNR and CDR2 is FQNEAQ (reference sequence). The CDR3 is made up of 15 amino acids. Trimming took off 5 bases at V and 0 bases at J, with 12 bases between the two ends. Variable domain in full (rest from reference TRBV7-9 and TRBJ2-3): DTGVSQNPRHKITKRGQNVTFRCDPISEHNRLYWYRQTLGQGPEFLTYFQNEAQLEKSRLLSDRFSAERPKGSFSTLEIQRTEQGDSAMYLCASSRTASSTDTQYFGPGTRLTVL.

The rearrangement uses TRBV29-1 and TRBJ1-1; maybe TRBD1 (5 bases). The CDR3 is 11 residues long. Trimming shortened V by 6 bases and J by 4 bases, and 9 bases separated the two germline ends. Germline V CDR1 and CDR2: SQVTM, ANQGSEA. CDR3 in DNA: TGCAGCGTCAGCGGGGGCACTGAAGCTTTCTTT. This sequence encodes CSVSGGTEAFF.

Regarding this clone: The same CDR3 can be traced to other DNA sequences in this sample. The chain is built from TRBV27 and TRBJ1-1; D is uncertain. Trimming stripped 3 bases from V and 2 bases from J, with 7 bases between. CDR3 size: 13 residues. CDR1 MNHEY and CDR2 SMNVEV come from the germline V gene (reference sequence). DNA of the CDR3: TGTGCCAGCAGTTTGGGGAGAAACACTGAAGCTTTCTTT. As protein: CASSLGRNTEAFF.

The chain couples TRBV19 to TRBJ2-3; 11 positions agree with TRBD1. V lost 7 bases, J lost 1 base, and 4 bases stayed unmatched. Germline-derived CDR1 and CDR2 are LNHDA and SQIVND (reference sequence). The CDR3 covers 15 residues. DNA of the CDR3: TGTGCCAGTACCTGGACAGGGGGCCGCACAGATACGCAGTATTTT. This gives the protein CASTWTGGRTDTQYF.

CDR3 amino acids: CASSWSSGTTEAFF. In DNA, the CDR3 is TGTGCCAGTAGTTGGAGTTCAGGGACGACTGAAGCTTTCTTT. The chain employs TRBV19 and TRBJ1-1; D perhaps matches TRBD1 (5 bases). Germline V gene sequence: CDR1 LNHDA, CDR2 SQIVND (reference sequence). The V end lost 5 bases, the J end lost 5 bases, and 15 bases lay between the germline ends. The CDR3 extends over 14 amino acids.

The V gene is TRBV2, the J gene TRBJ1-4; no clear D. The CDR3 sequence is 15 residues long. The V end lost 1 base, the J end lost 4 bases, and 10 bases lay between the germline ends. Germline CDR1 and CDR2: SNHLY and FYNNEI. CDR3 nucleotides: TGTGCCAGCAGTGAAGGAGGGCCTAATAATGAAAAACTGTTTTTT. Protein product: CASSEGGPNNEKLFF.

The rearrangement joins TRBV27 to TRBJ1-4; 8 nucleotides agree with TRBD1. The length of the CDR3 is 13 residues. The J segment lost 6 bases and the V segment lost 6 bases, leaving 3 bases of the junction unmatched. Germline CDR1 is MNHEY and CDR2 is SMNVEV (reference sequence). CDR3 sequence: CASSTGGDEKLFF. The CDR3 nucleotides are TGTGCCAGCAGCACAGGGGGGGATGAAAAACTGTTTTTT.

The CDR3 nucleotides are TGTGCCAGCAGCCAAGGGACCCAGGGGGCCAAAAACATTCAGTACTTC. Translated: CASSQGTQGAKNIQYF. The chain links TRBV14 to TRBJ2-4; perhaps TRBD1 as D (6 bases). Germline V gene sequence: CDR1 SGHDN, CDR2 FVKESK. The CDR3 extends over 16 amino acids. Between the trimmed V and J ends, which lost 1 base and 1 base, there was a span of 11 bases. The whole variable domain, filled in from reference TRBV14 and TRBJ2-4, reads EAGVTQFPSHSVIEKGQTVTLRCDPISGHDNLYWYRRVMGKEIKFLLHFVKESKQDESGMPNNRFLAERTGGTYSTLKVQPAELEDSGVYFCASSQGTQGAKNIQYFGAGTRLSVL.